The 8 T cell receptor beta chains listed next were all sequenced from one sample in a study of blood T cell repertoires in COVID-19. Clones were read by immunoSEQ multiplex PCR, and TCRdb kept only the in-frame ones, dropping some. Found here are about 100,000 clones, roughly 87% of them singletons; the top ten hold roughly 7.3%. Material: peripheral blood. The receptors originated from a man aged 25-45 years in a cohort sampled during active COVID-19.

The CDR3 protein is CASSQDRQGTTEETQYF. As DNA, the CDR3 is TGTGCCAGCAGCCAAGATCGACAGGGTACTACGGAAGAGACCCAGTACTTC. The chain employs TRBV3-1 (or the pseudogene TRBV3-2) and TRBJ2-5; TRBD1 matches at 7 bases. The junction had 10 bases not matched to a gene; V was cut back by 0 bases and J by 3 bases. In germline, CDR1 is LGHDT, CDR2 YNNKEL (reference sequence). CDR3 size: 17 residues.

The chain couples TRBV20-1 to TRBJ2-3; TRBD1 might be the D (6 bases). The germline V gene encodes CDR1 DFQATT and CDR2 SNEGSKA (reference sequence). V was shortened by 3 bases and J by 1 base, with 14 bases between the two germline ends. This CDR3 comprises 15 residues. For the CDR3, the DNA is TGCAGTGCTAGTCGTATACAGGGTGGCACAGATACGCAGTATTTT. Its protein is CSASRIQGGTDTQYF.

This chain joins TRBV19 and TRBJ2-1, with 9 bases that match TRBD1. The germline V gene has CDR1 LNHDA and CDR2 SQIVND (reference sequence). The CDR3 is 21 residues long. V lost 5 bases to trimming and J lost 3 bases; unmatched junction nucleotides: 23. The CDR3 coding sequence is TGTGCCAGTAGTCCACGAGGGGCGCGGACAGGGGCCGGACGAAGCTACAATGAGCAGTTCTTC. It is translated as CASSPRGARTGAGRSYNEQFF.

This chain links TRBV7-2 with TRBJ2-3; possible D gene TRBD1, 6 bases. Germline V lookup: CDR1 SGHTA, CDR2 FQGNSA. This CDR3 has 15 residues. The V gene lost 5 bases and the J gene lost 2 bases, with 14 bases spanning the gap. The CDR3 protein is CASSTRGRATDTQYF. The CDR3 coding sequence is TGTGCCAGCAGCACCAGGGGTAGGGCCACAGATACGCAGTATTTT.

The rearrangement links TRBV3-1 (or the pseudogene TRBV3-2) to TRBJ2-2; 7 bases map to TRBD1. The junction had 13 bases not matched to a gene; V was cut back by 3 bases and J by 0 bases. The CDR3 has 19 amino acids. Germline CDR1 is LGHDT and CDR2 is YNNKEL (reference sequence). The CDR3 DNA reads as TGTGCCAGCAGCCACTTCTTTCTAGACAGGGCCGCGAACACCGGGGAGCTGTTTTTT. Translated: CASSHFFLDRAANTGELFF.

The V and J genes are TRBV5-1 and TRBJ2-3, with 9 nucleotides matching TRBD2. Germline CDR1 reads SGHRS; CDR2 reads YFSETQ. With 4 bases clipped from V and 4 bases from J, the junction kept 7 bases outside the gene matches. There are 15 residues in the CDR3. The CDR3 is CASSPTGLAPDTQYF. DNA for the CDR3: TGCGCCAGCAGCCCTACTGGACTAGCGCCAGATACGCAGTATTTT.

V usage is TRBV7-8 and J usage is TRBJ1-4, with 8 bases that match TRBD1. Trimming took 5 bases from V and 8 from J; bases not matched to a gene: 7. Germline values: CDR1 SGHVS, CDR2 FQNEAQ. The CDR3 totals 14 residues. CDR3 residues: CASSRDRGREKLFF. Here the CDR3 DNA reads TGTGCCAGCAGCCGCGACAGGGGTAGGGAAAAACTGTTTTTT.

The chain joins TRBV3-1 (or the pseudogene TRBV3-2) to TRBJ2-2; 8 bases are shared with TRBD2. V dropped 4 bases and J dropped 3; count of bases not matched to a gene: 1. CDR1 and CDR2 (germline): LGHDT, YNNKEL (reference sequence). The CDR3 runs 14 residues. The CDR3 sequence: CASSPGGDTGELFF. The CDR3 region has the DNA TGTGCCAGCAGCCCGGGGGGGGACACCGGGGAGCTGTTTTTT.